The 22 T cell receptor beta chains listed next were all sequenced from one sample in a study of shared clonotypes between healthy human individuals. Sequencing was performed with immunoSEQ multiplex PCR; in TCRdb, only in-frame clones are kept and a portion is missing. The sample holds more than 450,000 clones; about four fifths are singletons and the top ten take approximately 12%. Sequencing was carried out using PBMCs. Receptors were obtained from a woman between 40 and 55 years old in good health. Some clones in this sample may be carry-over from other donors' samples.

This rearrangement joins TRBV15 to TRBJ2-3; 7 bases fit TRBD2. The germline CDR1 and CDR2 sequences are LNHNV and YYDKDF (reference sequence). The CDR3 has 15 amino acids. The trim removed 1 base at V and 2 bases at J, leaving 3 bases unmatched. CDR3 coding DNA: TGTGCCACCAGCAGAGCTAGCGGAGTCACAGATACGCAGTATTTT. Its translation is CATSRASGVTDTQYF.

The chain employs TRBV30 and TRBJ1-6; D gene unclear. The CDR3 runs 11 residues. The V gene's germline CDR1 is GTSNPN and CDR2 SVGIG (reference sequence). V was shortened by 3 bases and J by 8 bases, with 5 bases between the two germline ends. The CDR3: CAWRVDSPLHF. CDR3 nucleotides: TGTGCCTGGAGAGTGGATTCACCCCTCCACTTT.

In its sample, this clone was seen once. The chain is built from TRBV10-1 and TRBJ2-1; 9 bases agree with TRBD2. This CDR3 has 15 amino acids. Per the germline V gene, CDR1 is WNHNN and CDR2 is SYGVQD (reference sequence). Unmatched junction bases numbered 6, after V lost 5 bases and J lost 4 bases. Here the CDR3 reads CASSLTSGPYNEQFF. The DNA of the CDR3 is TGCGCCAGCAGTTTGACTAGCGGACCGTACAATGAGCAGTTCTTC.

The rearrangement joins TRBV4-3 to TRBJ1-1; perhaps TRBD1 as D (5 bases). Deletions cut 3 bases from V and 3 bases from J, with 26 bases between. Per the germline V gene, CDR1 is LGHNA and CDR2 is YSLEER. The CDR3 extends over 19 amino acids. CDR3 nucleotide sequence: TGCGCCAGCAGCCACCAATCGCCGACAGACTTGGCCGGGGACACTGAAGCTTTCTTT. Amino acids: CASSHQSPTDLAGDTEAFF.

The CDR3 protein is CASSVERGMNEQFF. CDR3 bases: TGTGCCAGCAGCGTAGAGAGAGGGATGAATGAGCAGTTCTTC. The chain links TRBV9 to TRBJ2-1, with D perhaps matching TRBD2 (5 bases). V was clipped by 0 bases and J by 7 bases, with 11 bases between them. The CDR3 loop spans 14 amino acids. From germline, CDR1 is SGDLS and CDR2 YYNGEE.

Concerning this clone: Other DNA sequences in this sample translate to the same CDR3. The V call is TRBV27, the J call TRBJ1-5, with no clear D. The V gene lost 0 bases and the J gene lost 4 bases, with 4 bases spanning the gap. The CDR3 contains 13 residues. Per germline, CDR1 MNHEY and CDR2 SMNVEV (reference sequence). The CDR3, as DNA: TGTGCCAGCAGTTTATCGTGGAATCAGCCCCAGCATTTT. Translation gives CASSLSWNQPQHF.

The chain employs TRBV19 and TRBJ2-2; 10 bases are shared with TRBD1. The CDR3 has 16 residues. Germline loops: CDR1 LNHDA, CDR2 SQIVND (reference sequence). Germline trimming cut 4 bases from V and 5 bases from J; bases unmatched to any gene: 7. The CDR3 DNA reads as TGTGCCAGTAGTACCTGGACAGGGGGAGGAACCGGGGAGCTGTTTTTT. It codes for CASSTWTGGGTGELFF.

This clone was seen only once. V usage is TRBV6-1 and J usage is TRBJ2-1; weak D call: TRBD1 (5 bases). The V gene's germline CDR1 is MNHNS and CDR2 SASEGT. The CDR3 is 15 residues long. V was pared by 6 bases and J by 2 bases, with 14 bases between. The CDR3 DNA is TGTGCCAGCAGCCTTGGGGCTGCAACCTACAATGAGCAGTTCTTC. As protein: CASSLGAATYNEQFF.

CDR3 DNA: TGTGCCATCAGTGACCTGCAGGGGGTCATATCAAATGAGCAGTTCTTC. It yields the protein CAISDLQGVISNEQFF. The chain joins TRBV10-3 to TRBJ2-1; TRBD1 aligns across 7 bases. Per germline, CDR1 ENHRY and CDR2 SYGVKD. Trimming took 3 bases from V and 7 from J; bases not matched to a gene: 12. This CDR3 is 16 amino acids long.

The chain uses TRBV7-2 and TRBJ2-7, with 9 bases lining up with TRBD1. Trimming took 5 bases from V and 0 from J; bases not matched to a gene: 5. CDR3 length: 15 amino acids. Germline CDR1 SGHTA, CDR2 FQGNSA. CDR3 protein: CASSRTTGGSYEQYF. For the CDR3, the DNA is TGTGCCAGCAGCCGAACGACAGGGGGCTCCTACGAGCAGTACTTC.

This clone was detected once. This chain connects TRBV4-2 to TRBJ2-1; 11 positions agree with TRBD2. Germline V gene data show CDR1 as LGHNA and CDR2 as YNFKEQ. Losses at the gene ends were 2 bases for V and 0 bases for J; bases not matched to a gene: 9. This CDR3 is built from 19 residues. CDR3 sequence: CASSQISSGRIGSYNEQFF. CDR3 in DNA: TGTGCCAGCAGCCAAATCTCTAGCGGGAGGATTGGCTCCTACAATGAGCAGTTCTTC.

The chain couples TRBV18 to TRBJ2-5; D perhaps matches TRBD1 (5 bases). Looked up from germline, CDR1 is KGHSH and CDR2 is LQKENI. Deletions cut 0 bases from V and 7 bases from J, with 15 bases between. CDR3 length: 15 residues. CDR3 coding DNA: TGTGCCAGCTCACCACCGGGGCAGGAAAGGGGGACCCAGTACTTC. This sequence encodes CASSPPGQERGTQYF.

The chain is built from TRBV18 and TRBJ2-7; 7 bases are shared with TRBD2. CDR1 is KGHSH, CDR2 LQKENI, per germline. This CDR3 comprises 17 residues. The V segment lost 3 bases and the J segment 3 bases; nucleotides outside the gene matches: 14. This CDR3 is CASSPNYLGTTIYEQYF. CDR3 in DNA: TGTGCCAGCTCACCTAACTACCTCGGGACTACTATCTACGAGCAGTACTTC.

The rearrangement uses TRBV27 and TRBJ1-1; no clear D gene. The CDR3 runs 14 residues. The germline V and J ends were trimmed by 5 bases and 4 bases, with 14 bases remaining between them. Germline CDR1 MNHEY, CDR2 SMNVEV (reference sequence). The CDR3 DNA reads as TGTGCCAGCAGTCCGCAGGTCGCGGGCACTGAAGCTTTCTTT. It encodes CASSPQVAGTEAFF.

This chain uses TRBV7-8 with TRBJ1-5; no definite D call. Deletions cut 5 bases from V and 4 bases from J, with 15 bases between. The CDR3 loop spans 15 amino acids. Germline loops: CDR1 SGHVS, CDR2 FQNEAQ. The DNA for the CDR3 is TGTGCCAGCAGCCCCAATAAGGCTAATAATCAGCCCCAGCATTTT. It translates to CASSPNKANNQPQHF.

The chain couples TRBV11-3 to TRBJ2-5; 9 nucleotides align to TRBD1. J lost 5 bases, V lost 5 bases, and 9 bases had no gene match. The germline CDR1 and CDR2 sequences are SGHNT and YENEEA. The CDR3 totals 15 residues. CDR3 sequence reads: CASSTGQGAVETQYF. The CDR3 nucleotides read TGTGCCAGCAGCACGGGACAGGGAGCGGTGGAGACCCAGTACTTC.

This clone was picked up many times. The same CDR3 arises from other DNA sequences in this sample as well. The rearrangement joins TRBV6-5 to TRBJ1-5; no definite D call. This CDR3 is 13 amino acids long. The V end was cut by 0 bases, the J end by 5 bases, with 5 bases between. Germline CDR1 MNHEY, CDR2 SVGAGI. The CDR3 nucleotides read TGTGCCAGCAGTTACTCGTTAGATCAGCCCCAGCATTTT. It codes for CASSYSLDQPQHF.

The chain combines TRBV5-1 with TRBJ1-2, with a possible D match to TRBD1 (6 bases). This CDR3 region has 12 residues. CDR1 and CDR2 from the germline V gene are SGHRS and YFSETQ. Trimming removed 5 bases from V and 2 bases from J, with 7 bases in between. The CDR3: CASSDRNYGYTF. In DNA, the CDR3 is TGCGCCAGCAGTGACAGGAACTATGGCTACACCTTC.

V and J are TRBV21-1 and TRBJ2-7; the table's D call, TRBD2, was not checked against the DNA. TRBV21-1 has pseudogene status. The CDR3 is made up of 14 amino acids. The CDR3 coding sequence is TGTGCCAGCGGGAGGGGGAGAAGCTCCTACGAGCAGTACTTC. It is translated as CASGRGRSSYEQYF.

The V gene is TRBV6-1, the J gene TRBJ1-5; D is unclear. CDR3 length: 15 amino acids. Trimming pared 1 base from V and 7 bases from J, leaving 14 bases between. The V gene's germline CDR1 is MNHNS and CDR2 SASEGT. Here the CDR3 DNA reads TGTGCCAGCAGTGAAGTTGAGAGGGTGGGACAGCCCCAGCATTTT. It translates to CASSEVERVGQPQHF.

The chain has TRBV10-3 and TRBJ2-7, with D perhaps being TRBD1 or TRBD2 (5 bases each). Germline assignment: CDR1 ENHRY and CDR2 SYGVKD. V gave up 4 bases and J gave up 6 bases, with 13 bases separating them. This CDR3 spans 13 amino acids. CDR3 loop: CAISGGSLIEQYF. The CDR3 DNA sequence: TGTGCCATCAGTGGGGGGAGTCTAATCGAGCAGTACTTC.

In its sample, this clone was seen a few times. The chain recombines TRBV7-9 with TRBJ1-2; 7 bases are a match to TRBD1. Germline V CDR1 and CDR2: SEHNR, FQNEAQ (reference sequence). The ends lost 5 bases at V and 6 bases at J; junction bases unmatched: 6. The CDR3 runs to 13 residues. The CDR3 region is CASSPRQGDGYTF. Written as DNA, the CDR3 is TGTGCCAGCAGCCCTCGACAGGGCGATGGCTACACCTTC. Full variable domain (outside the CDR3, taken from reference TRBV7-9 and TRBJ1-2): DTGVSQNPRHKITKRGQNVTFRCDPISEHNRLYWYRQTLGQGPEFLTYFQNEAQLEKSRLLSDRFSAERPKGSFSTLEIQRTEQGDSAMYLCASSPRQGDGYTFGSGTRLTVV.